The 12 T cell receptor beta chains given below trace back to one sample, sequenced in a study of T-cell memory formation after mild COVID-19. MiXCR, applied by TCRdb to the 5' RACE reads, yields one record per CDR3 protein. The sample includes about 340,000 distinct CDR3 sequences, 13% of them seen just once. Source material: PBMCs or a T cell subset sorted from them (not recorded which). The source is a man younger than 35 who had mild COVID-19 (a few samples of this study predate the infection). Cell type and time point are not known.

J is TRBJ1-4 and V is TRBV6-1, with 9 bases that match TRBD1. From germline, CDR1 is MNHNS and CDR2 SASEGT. J was trimmed by 2 bases and V by 10 bases; bases with no gene match: 5. The CDR3 has 14 residues. CDR3: CATDRGDTNEKLFF. CDR3 DNA: TGTGCCACCGACAGGGGGGACACTAATGAAAAACTGTTTTTT.

This sequence joins TRBV4-1 and TRBJ2-3, with unresolved D. The V end lost 2 bases, the J end lost 10 bases, and 16 bases lay between the germline ends. Germline values: CDR1 MGHRA, CDR2 YSYEKL. This CDR3 region has 14 residues. CDR3 in amino acids: CASSQSGTILAQYF. The CDR3 DNA reads TGCGCCAGCAGCCAATCAGGCACCATCCTAGCGCAGTATTTT.

J is TRBJ2-7 and V is TRBV4-1; tentatively, D is TRBD2 (6 bases). V shed 5 bases and J shed 1 base, with 15 bases lying between them. The CDR3 totals 15 residues. Germline V gives CDR1 MGHRA, CDR2 YSYEKL. CDR3 loop: CASSSAPGRSYEQYF. CDR3 sequence (DNA): TGCGCCAGCAGCTCAGCGCCTGGGAGGTCCTACGAGCAGTACTTC.

The chain carries TRBV5-1 and TRBJ1-5, with TRBD1 matching over 11 bases. The germline CDR1 and CDR2 sequences are SGHRS and YFSETQ. This CDR3 spans 15 amino acids. The V and J ends lost 2 bases and 8 bases, in that order; junction bases with no gene match: 6. DNA for the CDR3: TGCGCCAGCAGCTTCGGGACAGGGGGTCTAGAGCCCCAGCATTTT. Amino acid sequence: CASSFGTGGLEPQHF.

In its sample, this clonotype was seen many times. This rearrangement joins TRBV7-2 to TRBJ2-3; 7 positions match TRBD1. Germline V CDR1 and CDR2: SGHTA, FQGNSA. Trimming took 5 bases from V and 2 from J; bases not matched to a gene: 7. This CDR3 is built from 15 residues. The CDR3 sequence: CASSLVTGVTDTQYF. The DNA for the CDR3 is TGTGCCAGCAGCCTCGTTACAGGGGTCACAGATACGCAGTATTTT.

This clonotype came up a few times. V and J are TRBV12-3 or TRBV12-4 and TRBJ2-7; D is ambiguous. V gave up 3 bases and J gave up 2 bases, with 8 bases separating them. This CDR3 region has 13 residues. CDR3 region: CASSFGKAYEQYF. In nucleotides, the CDR3 is TGTGCCAGCAGTTTCGGCAAAGCCTACGAGCAGTACTTC.

This clonotype was observed a few times. The chain couples TRBV10-3 to TRBJ1-2; D gene unclear. Between the trimmed V and J ends, which lost 4 bases and 3 bases, there was a span of 9 bases. Germline loops: CDR1 ENHRY, CDR2 SYGVKD. The CDR3 totals 13 residues. The CDR3 bases are TGTGCCATCAGTGGAACTGTGGACTATGGCTACACCTTC. It translates to CAISGTVDYGYTF.

This clonotype came up many times. The gene calls are TRBV4-2 and TRBJ1-5, with D perhaps matching TRBD1 (5 bases). The ends were cut back, 3 bases at V and 5 bases at J, with 14 bases in the middle. The CDR3 has 15 amino acids. The germline V gene has CDR1 LGHNA and CDR2 YNFKEQ. The CDR3 region is CASSHLGGGDQPQHF. The CDR3 DNA is TGTGCCAGCAGCCACCTGGGGGGGGGAGATCAGCCCCAGCATTTT.

This rearrangement joins TRBV6-5 to TRBJ1-3; 9 nucleotides match TRBD1. The germline V gene encodes CDR1 MNHEY and CDR2 SVGAGI. The junction had 16 bases not matched to a gene; V was cut back by 5 bases and J by 8 bases. This CDR3 is 17 amino acids long. The CDR3 nucleotides are TGTGCCAGCAGTGCGCCTCCGGGACAGGGTAAAGGACACACCATATATTTT. It is translated as CASSAPPGQGKGHTIYF.

The chain couples TRBV12-3 or TRBV12-4 to TRBJ1-1; possible D gene TRBD1, 5 bases. Deletions cut 4 bases from V and 5 bases from J, with 14 bases between. CDR3 size: 14 residues. The CDR3 nucleotides are TGTGCCAGCAGTTCCGGGACCCCAGGGACTGAAGCTTTCTTT. The encoded protein is CASSSGTPGTEAFF.

Concerning this clonotype itself: The junction does not match germline at one end; this may be a read error. The rearrangement links TRBV7-2 to TRBJ2-7, with 9 bases fitting TRBD2. The CDR3 sequence is 16 residues long. CDR1 and CDR2 from the germline V gene are SGHTA and FQGNSA. CDR3 amino acids: CASGFYKRGDSYEQYF. The CDR3 DNA reads as TGTGCCAGCGGCTTCTACAAGCGGGGGGATTCCTACGAGCAGTACTTC.

This clonotype was detected only a few times. V usage is TRBV30 and J usage is TRBJ2-1; 14 bases line up with TRBD2. Germline V gene lookup returns CDR1 GTSNPN and CDR2 SVGIG (reference sequence). The CDR3 contains 19 residues. The V segment lost 2 bases and the J segment 5 bases; nucleotides outside the gene matches: 14. This CDR3 reads CAWSTIPGLAGALDNEQFF. The DNA for the CDR3 is TGTGCCTGGAGTACGATTCCGGGACTAGCGGGGGCTTTGGACAATGAGCAGTTCTTC.